This T cell receptor beta chain was found in a study of synovial regulatory T cells in juvenile arthritis. Findings and limits, study-wide: iaTreg cells shared more CDR3 sequences with synovial Tregs than other blood Tregs did. Compared with other blood Treg cells, inflammation-associated Treg cells had reduced TCR diversity.

CDR1 is SGHNT, CDR2 YYREEE, per germline (reference sequence). This CDR3 comprises 19 residues. The protein alone is recorded here. Notes on this clone: Its target is unknown.

Sequencing was performed with immunoSEQ multiplex PCR; in TCRdb, only in-frame clones are kept and a portion is missing. The specimen's table records 10,000 or so clones. The chain carries TRBV5-4 and TRBJ2-5; TCRdb designates TRBD2, a call that cannot be tested without DNA. The source of this sequence is a donor between 2 and 29 years old with juvenile idiopathic arthritis. The source material was Treg cells from blood. Subset specified: remaining (HLA-DR-negative) circulating blood Treg cells. The CDR3 here is CASSLVFGGGGEVGETQYF.